What follows are 23 T cell receptor beta chains derived from one specimen sequenced in a study of shared clonotypes between healthy human individuals. The assay was immunoSEQ multiplex PCR, and TCRdb's table has in-frame clones only and misses some. The sample has approximately 980,000 clones, around 80% seen once. Source material: memory CD4+ T cells sorted from blood. Sample subset: CD45RA-negative fraction. These receptors all stem from a young man in good health.

As to this clone: The same CDR3 is also encoded by other DNA sequences in this sample. The V call is TRBV2, the J call TRBJ1-4; TRBD1 matches at 7 bases. Germline CDR1 reads SNHLY; CDR2 reads FYNNEI. The CDR3 runs 15 residues. With V trimmed by 4 bases and J by 2 bases, 4 bases remained unmatched. CDR3 residues: CASSVRQGTNEKLFF. In DNA, the CDR3 is TGTGCCAGCAGTGTCCGACAGGGTACTAATGAAAAACTGTTTTTT.

The chain is built from TRBV2 and TRBJ1-1, with TRBD1 matching over 7 bases. CDR1 and CDR2 (germline): SNHLY, FYNNEI. With V trimmed by 7 bases and J by 1 base, 9 bases remained unmatched. The CDR3 runs 15 residues. The CDR3, as DNA: TGTGCCAGCAACCAACAGGGGAGCGGGAACACTGAAGCTTTCTTT. Amino acids: CASNQQGSGNTEAFF.

The genes are TRBV6-5 and TRBJ1-1, with D possibly being TRBD1 (5 bases). In germline, CDR1 is MNHEY, CDR2 SVGAGI. V was trimmed by 5 bases and J by 2 bases, leaving 15 bases between them. The CDR3 has 15 amino acids. DNA of the CDR3: TGTGCCAGCAGTCGGGGCCCGTTCCCAAACACTGAAGCTTTCTTT. Its translation: CASSRGPFPNTEAFF.

This chain connects TRBV11-2 to TRBJ1-2; D call uncertain. V was pared by 5 bases and J by 7 bases, with 17 bases between. Germline-derived CDR1 and CDR2 are SGHAT and FQNNGV. There are 14 residues in the CDR3. Here the CDR3 DNA reads TGTGCCAGCAGCCCCATCGCGTCCGGGAGTGGCTACACCTTC. Translated: CASSPIASGSGYTF. Full variable domain (remainder filled in from reference TRBV11-2 and TRBJ1-2): EAGVAQSPRYKIIEKRQSVAFWCNPISGHATLYWYQQILGQGPKLLIQFQNNGVVDDSQLPKDRFSAERLKGVDSTLKIQPAKLEDSAVYLCASSPIASGSGYTFGSGTRLTVV.

CDR3 DNA: TGTGCCAGCAGCAACGGCCCGACAAGAGGCTCCTACAATGAGCAGTTCTTC. This codes for CASSNGPTRGSYNEQFF. The rearrangement links TRBV21-1 to TRBJ2-1. TRBV21-1 is given as a pseudogene. There are 17 residues in the CDR3.

The chain carries TRBV2 and TRBJ2-6, with D perhaps TRBD1 (5 bases). Germline-derived CDR1 and CDR2 are SNHLY and FYNNEI. Trimming stripped 0 bases from V and 4 bases from J, with 13 bases between. This CDR3 spans 17 amino acids. The CDR3 sequence is CASSEALLGAGANVLTF. In DNA, the CDR3 is TGTGCCAGCAGTGAAGCGCTTCTAGGGGCCGGGGCCAACGTCCTGACTTTC.

V is TRBV18 and J is TRBJ1-1, with D possibly matching TRBD1 (5 bases). With 6 bases removed from V and 1 base from J, the gap between germline ends came to 12 bases. CDR1 KGHSH and CDR2 LQKENI come from the germline V gene. The CDR3 contains 14 residues. The CDR3 here is CASSRGERNTEAFF. The CDR3, as DNA: TGTGCCAGCTCTCGGGGGGAGAGGAACACTGAAGCTTTCTTT.

The chain links TRBV2 to TRBJ1-2; a possible D gene is TRBD1 (5 bases). Germline V lookup: CDR1 SNHLY, CDR2 FYNNEI. The CDR3 loop spans 12 amino acids. Between the trimmed V and J ends, which lost 1 base and 6 bases, there was a span of 6 bases. The CDR3, as DNA: TGTGCCAGCAGTGAAGAGGGGAATGGCTACACCTTC. Encoded protein: CASSEEGNGYTF.

As regards this clone: This likely reflects a read error, since a far larger clone is one base away. The chain uses TRBV25-1 and TRBJ1-1; no reliable D call. This CDR3 is built from 11 residues. Trimming removed 6 bases at V and 1 base at J, with 3 bases between. Germline CDR1 MGHDK, CDR2 SYGVNS. The DNA of the CDR3 is TGTGCCAGCAGCCAGAACACTGAAGCTTTCTTT. Its protein product is CASSQNTEAFF.

The chain employs TRBV5-6 and TRBJ1-2, with D possibly being TRBD1 (6 bases). The germline V gene has CDR1 SGHDT and CDR2 YYEEEE. The ends were cut back, 3 bases at V and 7 bases at J, with 16 bases in the middle. The CDR3 loop spans 14 amino acids. CDR3 coding DNA: TGTGCCAGCAGCTGGGGGGCCTCCTATGCTGGCTACACCTTC. Translating gives CASSWGASYAGYTF. Looking up the rest from reference TRBV5-6 and TRBJ1-2 gives the full variable domain: DAGVTQSPTHLIKTRGQQVTLRCSPKSGHDTVSWYQQALGQGPQFIFQYYEEEERQRGNFPDRFSGHQFPNYSSELNVNALLLGDSALYLCASSWGASYAGYTFGSGTRLTVV.

About this clone itself: This may stem from a read error, because a much larger clone lies one nucleotide away. Other nucleotide sequences from this sample produce the same CDR3. CDR3 sequence (DNA): TGTGCCAGCAGCTTGGATAGCGGGCAGCCCCAGCATTTT. Protein product: CASSLDSGQPQHF. The chain uses TRBV5-4 and TRBJ1-5; no reliable D call. V lost 0 bases to trimming and J lost 7 bases, with 8 bases between them. The CDR3 is 13 residues long. From germline, CDR1 is SGHNT and CDR2 YYREEE (reference sequence).

In its sample, this clone was seen once. The chain is built from TRBV6-1 and TRBJ2-3; 7 bases are a match to TRBD1. The V gene's germline CDR1 is MNHNS and CDR2 SASEGT. The CDR3 loop spans 15 amino acids. Trimming took 6 bases from V and 1 from J; bases not matched to a gene: 7. The CDR3 loop is CASRDRVGGTDTQYF. Here the CDR3 DNA reads TGTGCCAGCAGAGACAGGGTAGGGGGCACAGATACGCAGTATTTT.

The rearrangement links TRBV7-9 to TRBJ2-2, with 8 bases matching TRBD2. Germline values: CDR1 SEHNR, CDR2 FQNEAQ (reference sequence). V dropped 2 bases and J dropped 4; count of bases not matched to a gene: 6. There are 16 residues in the CDR3. CDR3 coding DNA: TGTGCCAGCAGCTTACCCCCAGCGGGAGTCACCGGGGAGCTGTTTTTT. As protein: CASSLPPAGVTGELFF.

The gene calls are TRBV5-6 and TRBJ2-3; 14 bases fit TRBD2. Germline CDR1 reads SGHDT; CDR2 reads YYEEEE. The CDR3 runs to 15 residues. The ends lost 6 bases at V and 3 bases at J; junction bases unmatched: 3. CDR3: CASMGLAGVTDTQYF. The CDR3, as DNA: TGTGCCAGCATGGGACTAGCGGGAGTAACAGATACGCAGTATTTT.

The CDR3 loop reads CASSLEGFGYTF. In nucleotides, the CDR3 is TGTGCCAGCAGCCTCGAGGGGTTCGGCTACACCTTC. The V gene is TRBV7-8, the J gene TRBJ1-2; possible D gene TRBD1, 5 bases. V was shortened by 5 bases and J by 8 bases, with 12 bases between the two germline ends. Germline V gene sequence: CDR1 SGHVS, CDR2 FQNEAQ. This CDR3 spans 12 amino acids.

In DNA, the CDR3 is TGTGCCAGCAGTGAGGCGTCAGGGGTTAATGAAAAACTGTTTTTT. This encodes CASSEASGVNEKLFF. The V and J genes are TRBV25-1 and TRBJ1-4, with D perhaps matching TRBD1 (6 bases). CDR3 length: 15 amino acids. Trimming cost V 3 bases and J 4 bases, with 12 bases left between them. CDR1 and CDR2 (germline): MGHDK, SYGVNS.

This chain joins TRBV10-3 and TRBJ1-3, with 7 bases aligning to TRBD1. From germline, CDR1 is ENHRY and CDR2 SYGVKD. The trim removed 6 bases at V and 0 bases at J, leaving 5 bases unmatched. CDR3 length: 15 residues. CDR3 coding DNA: TGTGCCATCAGGGGACAGCAGAGCTCTGGAAACACCATATATTTT. Its protein product is CAIRGQQSSGNTIYF.

The chain links TRBV5-1 to TRBJ2-2; D gene unclear. The CDR3 sequence is 16 residues long. Germline CDR1 and CDR2: SGHRS and YFSETQ. V was clipped by 0 bases and J by 1 base, with 10 bases between them. This chain's CDR3 is CASSLEGSLNTGELFF. The CDR3 region has the DNA TGCGCCAGCAGCTTGGAAGGCAGCTTGAACACCGGGGAGCTGTTTTTT.

J is TRBJ1-3 and V is TRBV30; D not resolved. This CDR3 spans 14 amino acids. Per the germline V gene, CDR1 is GTSNPN and CDR2 is SVGIG (reference sequence). Trimming removed 3 bases from V and 0 bases from J, with 9 bases in between. CDR3 sequence reads: CAWREGNSGNTIYF. The CDR3 DNA reads TGTGCCTGGAGAGAAGGAAACTCTGGAAACACCATATATTTT.

This clone has just one count. The chain has TRBV9 and TRBJ2-1; TRBD2 is a possible D gene (6 bases). This CDR3 spans 15 amino acids. Germline CDR1 SGDLS, CDR2 YYNGEE. Trimming shortened V by 4 bases and J by 3 bases, and 14 bases separated the two germline ends. This chain's CDR3 is CASSFRDSYYNEQFF. The CDR3 nucleotides are TGTGCCAGCAGCTTCCGGGACTCTTACTACAATGAGCAGTTCTTC.

This clone was seen a few times. The chain has TRBV5-6 and TRBJ2-4, with 9 bases aligning to TRBD1. This CDR3 comprises 18 residues. V shed 4 bases and J 0 bases; nucleotides not matched to a gene: 11. The germline gives CDR1 SGHDT, CDR2 YYEEEE. In nucleotides, the CDR3 is TGTGCCAGCAGCCCGCTACGACAGGGGGATTTAGCCAAAAACATTCAGTACTTC. Amino acid sequence: CASSPLRQGDLAKNIQYF.

V gene TRBV5-4 combines with J gene TRBJ2-3; tentative D call: TRBD2 (5 bases). The CDR3 has 16 amino acids. In germline, CDR1 is SGHNT, CDR2 YYREEE (reference sequence). V was clipped by 0 bases and J by 0 bases, with 11 bases between them. CDR3 residues: CASSLVAGPSTDTQYF. The CDR3 region has the DNA TGTGCCAGCAGCTTGGTCGCGGGCCCTAGCACAGATACGCAGTATTTT.

The genes are TRBV5-4 and TRBJ2-5, with a tentative D call TRBD2 (6 bases). The CDR3 is 16 residues long. Germline V lookup: CDR1 SGHNT, CDR2 YYREEE (reference sequence). V was trimmed by 4 bases and J by 5 bases, leaving 21 bases between them. CDR3 DNA: TGTGCCAGCAGCGAAACCGGGCCCTCCCGGGGGGAGACCCAGTACTTC. As protein: CASSETGPSRGETQYF.